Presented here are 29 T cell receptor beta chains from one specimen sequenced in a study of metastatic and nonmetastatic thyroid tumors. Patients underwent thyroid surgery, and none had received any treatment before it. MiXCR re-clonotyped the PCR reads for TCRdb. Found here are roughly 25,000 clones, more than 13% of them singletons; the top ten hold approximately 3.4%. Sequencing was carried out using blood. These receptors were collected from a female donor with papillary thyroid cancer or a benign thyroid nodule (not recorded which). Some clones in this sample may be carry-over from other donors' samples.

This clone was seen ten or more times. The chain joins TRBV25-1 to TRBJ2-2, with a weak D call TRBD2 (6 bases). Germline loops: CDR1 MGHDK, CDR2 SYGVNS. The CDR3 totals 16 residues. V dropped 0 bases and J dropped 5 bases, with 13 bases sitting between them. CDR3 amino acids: CASSEYGGVVTGELFF. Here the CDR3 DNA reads TGTGCCAGCAGTGAATACGGAGGGGTGGTAACCGGGGAGCTGTTTTTT.

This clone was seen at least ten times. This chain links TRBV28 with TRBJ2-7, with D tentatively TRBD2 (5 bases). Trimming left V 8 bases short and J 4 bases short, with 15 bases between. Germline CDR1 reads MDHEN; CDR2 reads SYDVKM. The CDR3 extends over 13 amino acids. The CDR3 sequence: CASEGVRNYEQYF. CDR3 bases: TGTGCCAGCGAGGGAGTGAGGAATTACGAGCAGTACTTC.

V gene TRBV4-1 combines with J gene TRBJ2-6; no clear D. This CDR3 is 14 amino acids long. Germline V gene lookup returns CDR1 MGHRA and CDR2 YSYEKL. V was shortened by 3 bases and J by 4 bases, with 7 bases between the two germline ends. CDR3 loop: CASSHPGGANVLTF. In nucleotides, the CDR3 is TGCGCCAGCAGCCACCCCGGCGGGGCCAACGTCCTGACTTTC.

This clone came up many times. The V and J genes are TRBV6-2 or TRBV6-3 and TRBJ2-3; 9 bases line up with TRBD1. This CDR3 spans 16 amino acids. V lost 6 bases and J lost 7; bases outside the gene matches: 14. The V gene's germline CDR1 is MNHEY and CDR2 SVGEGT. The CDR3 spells CASRPHRDRVRYTQYF. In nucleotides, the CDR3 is TGTGCCAGCAGGCCACACCGGGACAGGGTACGGTATACGCAGTATTTT.

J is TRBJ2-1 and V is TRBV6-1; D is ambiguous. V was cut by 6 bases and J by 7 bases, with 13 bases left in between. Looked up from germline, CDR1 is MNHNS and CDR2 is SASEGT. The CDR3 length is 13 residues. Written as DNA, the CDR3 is TGTGCCAGCAGAGACATCGTAGGGAATGAGCAGTTCTTC. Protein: CASRDIVGNEQFF.

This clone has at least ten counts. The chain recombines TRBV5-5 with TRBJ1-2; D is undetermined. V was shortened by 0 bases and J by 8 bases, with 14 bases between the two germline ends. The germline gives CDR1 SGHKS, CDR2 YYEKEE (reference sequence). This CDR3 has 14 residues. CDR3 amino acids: CASSLGAQTGGYTF. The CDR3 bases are TGTGCCAGCAGCTTGGGGGCACAGACGGGGGGCTACACCTTC.

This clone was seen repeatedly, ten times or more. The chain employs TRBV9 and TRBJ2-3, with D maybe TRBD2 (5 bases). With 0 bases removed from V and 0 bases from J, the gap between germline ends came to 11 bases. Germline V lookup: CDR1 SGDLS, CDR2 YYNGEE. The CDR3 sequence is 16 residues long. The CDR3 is CASSVDAGWSTDTQYF. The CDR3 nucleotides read TGTGCCAGCAGCGTAGACGCGGGTTGGAGCACAGATACGCAGTATTTT.

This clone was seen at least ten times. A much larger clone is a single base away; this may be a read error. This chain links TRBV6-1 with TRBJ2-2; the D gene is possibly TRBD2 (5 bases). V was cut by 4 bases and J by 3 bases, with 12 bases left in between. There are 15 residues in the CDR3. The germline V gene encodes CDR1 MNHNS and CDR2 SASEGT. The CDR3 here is CASSVSESYTGELFF. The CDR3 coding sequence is TGTGCCAGCAGTGTTAGCGAGAGTTACACCGGGGAGCTGTTTTTT.

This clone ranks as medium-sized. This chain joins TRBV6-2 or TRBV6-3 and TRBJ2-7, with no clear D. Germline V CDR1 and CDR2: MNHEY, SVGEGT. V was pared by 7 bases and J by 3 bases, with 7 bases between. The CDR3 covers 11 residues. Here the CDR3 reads CASTGDYEQYF. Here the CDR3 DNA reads TGTGCCAGCACAGGCGACTACGAGCAGTACTTC.

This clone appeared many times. CDR3 sequence reads: CASSPGGGPSFEQYF. Here the CDR3 DNA reads TGTGCCAGCTCCCCAGGAGGGGGGCCCTCTTTCGAGCAGTACTTC. The chain employs TRBV18 and TRBJ2-7; D is perhaps TRBD1 or TRBD2 (6 bases each). This CDR3 is built from 15 residues. The V end was cut by 6 bases, the J end by 6 bases, with 21 bases between. The germline CDR1 and CDR2 sequences are KGHSH and LQKENI. Full variable domain (outside the CDR3, taken from reference TRBV18 and TRBJ2-7): NAGVMQNPRHLVRRRGQEARLRCSPMKGHSHVYWYRQLPEEGLKFMVYLQKENIIDESGMPKERFSAEFPKEGPSILRIQQVVRGDSAAYFCASSPGGGPSFEQYFGPGTRLTVT.

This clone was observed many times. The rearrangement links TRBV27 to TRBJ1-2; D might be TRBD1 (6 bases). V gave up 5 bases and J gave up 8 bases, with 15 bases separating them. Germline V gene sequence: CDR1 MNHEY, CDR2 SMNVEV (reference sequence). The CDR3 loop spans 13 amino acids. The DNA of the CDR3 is TGTGCCAGCAGTCTCGCCTTCAGGGGCGGCTACACCTTC. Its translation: CASSLAFRGGYTF.

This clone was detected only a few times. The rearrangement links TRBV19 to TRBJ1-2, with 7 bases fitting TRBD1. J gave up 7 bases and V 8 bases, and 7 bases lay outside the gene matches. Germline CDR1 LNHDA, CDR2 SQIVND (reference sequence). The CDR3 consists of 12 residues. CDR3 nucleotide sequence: TGTGCCAGTTTTCAGGGGGTTGTTGGCTACACCTTC. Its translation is CASFQGVVGYTF.

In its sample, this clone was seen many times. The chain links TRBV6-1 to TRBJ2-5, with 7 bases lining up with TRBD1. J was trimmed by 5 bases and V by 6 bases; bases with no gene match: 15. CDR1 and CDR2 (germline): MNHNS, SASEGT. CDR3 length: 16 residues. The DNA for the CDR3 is TGTGCCAGCAGGATATTTCCGGGACAGATAAAGGAGACCCAGTACTTC. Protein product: CASRIFPGQIKETQYF.

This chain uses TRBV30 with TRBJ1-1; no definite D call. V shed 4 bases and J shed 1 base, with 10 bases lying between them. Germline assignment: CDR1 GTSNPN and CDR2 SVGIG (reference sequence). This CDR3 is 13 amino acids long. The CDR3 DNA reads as TGTGCCTGGATACACGGGGAGAACACTGAAGCTTTCTTT. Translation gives CAWIHGENTEAFF.

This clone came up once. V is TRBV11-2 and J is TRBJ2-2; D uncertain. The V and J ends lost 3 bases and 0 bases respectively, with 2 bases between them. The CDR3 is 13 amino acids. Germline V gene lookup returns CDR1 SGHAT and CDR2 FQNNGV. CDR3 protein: CASSFANTGELFF. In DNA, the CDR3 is TGTGCCAGCAGCTTTGCGAACACCGGGGAGCTGTTTTTT.

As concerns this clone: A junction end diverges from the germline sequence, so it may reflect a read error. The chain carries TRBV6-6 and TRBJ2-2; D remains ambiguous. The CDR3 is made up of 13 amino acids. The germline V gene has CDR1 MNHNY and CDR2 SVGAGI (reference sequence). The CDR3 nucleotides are TGTGCCTGCAGTTACCCGGACACCGGGGAGCTGTTTTTT. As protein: CACSYPDTGELFF.

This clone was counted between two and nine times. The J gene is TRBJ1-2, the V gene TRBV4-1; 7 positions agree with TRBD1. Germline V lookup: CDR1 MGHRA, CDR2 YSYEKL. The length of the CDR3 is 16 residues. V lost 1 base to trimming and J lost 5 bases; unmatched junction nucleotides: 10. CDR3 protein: CASSQGQRTGPYGYTF. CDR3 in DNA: TGCGCCAGCAGCCAAGGTCAACGGACAGGCCCATATGGCTACACCTTC.

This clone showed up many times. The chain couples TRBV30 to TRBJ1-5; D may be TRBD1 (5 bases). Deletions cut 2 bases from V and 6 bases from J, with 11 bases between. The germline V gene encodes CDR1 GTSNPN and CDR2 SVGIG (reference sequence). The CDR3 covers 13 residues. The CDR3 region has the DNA TGTGCCTGGAGTCCTCAGGGATTTCAGCCCCAGCATTTT. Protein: CAWSPQGFQPQHF.

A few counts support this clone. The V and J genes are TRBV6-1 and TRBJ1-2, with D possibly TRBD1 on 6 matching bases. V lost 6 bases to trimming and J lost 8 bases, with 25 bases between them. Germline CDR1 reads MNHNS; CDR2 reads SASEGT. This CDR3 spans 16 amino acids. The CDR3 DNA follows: TGTGCCAGCAGATTCGAAACCGGGACACTGGGCTTGGGCTACACCTTC. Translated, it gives CASRFETGTLGLGYTF.

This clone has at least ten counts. CDR3 bases: TGTGCCTCTATCCCAGCCGGTCTAGGTCAGCCCCAGCATTTT. Encoded protein: CASIPAGLGQPQHF. The rearrangement links TRBV28 to TRBJ1-5; D is ambiguous. The CDR3 has 14 residues. In germline, CDR1 is MDHEN, CDR2 SYDVKM. V was trimmed by 11 bases and J by 6 bases, leaving 20 bases between them.

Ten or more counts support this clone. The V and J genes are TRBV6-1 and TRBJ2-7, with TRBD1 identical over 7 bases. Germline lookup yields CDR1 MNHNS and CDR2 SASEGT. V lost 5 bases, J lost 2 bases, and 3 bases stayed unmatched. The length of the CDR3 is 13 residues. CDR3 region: CASSSGQPYEQYF. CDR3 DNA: TGTGCCAGCAGTTCGGGACAGCCCTACGAGCAGTACTTC.

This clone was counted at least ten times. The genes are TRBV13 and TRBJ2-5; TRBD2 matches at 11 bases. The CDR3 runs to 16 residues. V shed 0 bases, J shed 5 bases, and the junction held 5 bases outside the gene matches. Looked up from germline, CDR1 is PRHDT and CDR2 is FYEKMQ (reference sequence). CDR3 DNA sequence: TGTGCCAGCAGCTTAGGCACTAGCGGGAGTTGGGAGACCCAGTACTTC. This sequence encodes CASSLGTSGSWETQYF.

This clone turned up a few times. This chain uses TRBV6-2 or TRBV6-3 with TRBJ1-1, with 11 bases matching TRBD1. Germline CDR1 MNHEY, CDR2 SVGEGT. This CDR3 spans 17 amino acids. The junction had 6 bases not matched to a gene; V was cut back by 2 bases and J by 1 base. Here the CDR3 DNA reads TGTGCCAGCAGTTACCTGGACAGGGGGCTTGGGAACACTGAAGCTTTCTTT. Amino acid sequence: CASSYLDRGLGNTEAFF.

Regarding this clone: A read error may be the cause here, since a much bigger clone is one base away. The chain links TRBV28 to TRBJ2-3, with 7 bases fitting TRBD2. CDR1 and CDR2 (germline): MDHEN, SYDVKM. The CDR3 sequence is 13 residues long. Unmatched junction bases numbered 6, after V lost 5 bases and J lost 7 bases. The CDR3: CASSRTSLYTQYF. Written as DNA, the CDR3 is TGTGCCAGCAGTCGGACTAGTTTATATACGCAGTATTTT.

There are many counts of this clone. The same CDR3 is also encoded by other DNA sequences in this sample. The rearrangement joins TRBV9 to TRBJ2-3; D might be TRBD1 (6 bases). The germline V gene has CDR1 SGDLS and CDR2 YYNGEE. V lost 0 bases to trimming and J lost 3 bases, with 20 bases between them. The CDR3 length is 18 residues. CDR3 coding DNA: TGTGCCAGCAGCGTAGAGGGGGATCCCCGAATGCAGACAGATACGCAGTATTTT. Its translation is CASSVEGDPRMQTDTQYF. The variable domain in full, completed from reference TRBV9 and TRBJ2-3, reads DSGVTQTPKHLITATGQRVTLRCSPRSGDLSVYWYQQSLDQGLQFLIQYYNGEERAKGNILERFSAQQFPDLHSELNLSSLELGDSALYFCASSVEGDPRMQTDTQYFGPGTRLTVL.

In DNA, the CDR3 is TGTGCCAGCAGCTTTGACCCGTTGACGGACCGCCGGGGTAATTCACCCCTCCACTTT. This encodes CASSFDPLTDRRGNSPLHF. The chain recombines TRBV11-2 with TRBJ1-6; D ambiguous. Germline loops: CDR1 SGHAT, CDR2 FQNNGV. V was trimmed by 3 bases and J by 6 bases, leaving 24 bases between them. This CDR3 is built from 19 residues.

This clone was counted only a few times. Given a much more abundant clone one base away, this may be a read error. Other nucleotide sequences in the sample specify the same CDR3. The CDR3 loop reads CASSLAPGSSGNTIYF. CDR3 nucleotides: TGTGCCAGCAGCTTAGCGCCAGGGTCCTCCGGAAACACCATATATTTT. This chain connects TRBV11-1 to TRBJ1-3; TRBD1 is a possible D gene (5 bases). Germline-derived CDR1 and CDR2 are SGHAT and FQDESV (reference sequence). CDR3 length: 16 amino acids. With 0 bases removed from V and 4 bases from J, the gap between germline ends came to 13 bases.

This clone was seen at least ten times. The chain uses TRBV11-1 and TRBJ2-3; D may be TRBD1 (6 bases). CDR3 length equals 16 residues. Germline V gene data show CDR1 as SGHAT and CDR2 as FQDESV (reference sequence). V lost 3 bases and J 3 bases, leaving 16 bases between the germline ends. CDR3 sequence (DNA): TGTGCCAGCAGCTTTGTAGGGTCAGGGGTGACAGATACGCAGTATTTT. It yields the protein CASSFVGSGVTDTQYF.

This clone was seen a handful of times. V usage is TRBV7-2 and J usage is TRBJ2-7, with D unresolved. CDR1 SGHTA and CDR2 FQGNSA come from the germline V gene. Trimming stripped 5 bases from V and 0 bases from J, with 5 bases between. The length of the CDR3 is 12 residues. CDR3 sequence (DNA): TGTGCCAGCAGCCCCTACTCCTACGAGCAGTACTTC. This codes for CASSPYSYEQYF.